This TCR beta chain was observed in a study of T cells after yellow fever vaccination. With regard to this clonotype: Its target is unknown.

Study outcomes and limitations: Just a small share of clonotypes turned up in the CD4 compartment as well as the CD8 compartment. Most clones from primary vaccination resurfaced after the booster (roughly 96% CD4, 88% CD8). By day 5 rather than day 15, the secondary response had peaked, though it was weaker.

A process of 5'RACE template switching, which added a universal primer site and UMIs, was used to make TCR cDNA. TCRdb called the 5' RACE reads again in MiXCR, with one record for every CDR3 protein. Found here are 250,000 or so distinct CDR3 sequences, about 7% of them singletons; the top ten hold roughly 1%. This specimen consisted of CD4+ T cells sorted from PBMCs, obtained on the day of the yellow fever booster vaccination. This receptor was taken from a man aged 25-45 years who received the YFV17D yellow fever vaccine.

This CDR3 reads CASSGGTGVYEQYF. In DNA form, the CDR3 reads TGTGCCAGCAGCGGGGGGACGGGAGTCTACGAGCAGTACTTC. The rearrangement links TRBV9 to TRBJ2-7; TRBD2 is a possible D gene (6 bases). V gave up 3 bases and J gave up 3 bases, with 13 bases separating them. The V gene's germline CDR1 is SGDLS and CDR2 YYNGEE. This CDR3 spans 14 amino acids.